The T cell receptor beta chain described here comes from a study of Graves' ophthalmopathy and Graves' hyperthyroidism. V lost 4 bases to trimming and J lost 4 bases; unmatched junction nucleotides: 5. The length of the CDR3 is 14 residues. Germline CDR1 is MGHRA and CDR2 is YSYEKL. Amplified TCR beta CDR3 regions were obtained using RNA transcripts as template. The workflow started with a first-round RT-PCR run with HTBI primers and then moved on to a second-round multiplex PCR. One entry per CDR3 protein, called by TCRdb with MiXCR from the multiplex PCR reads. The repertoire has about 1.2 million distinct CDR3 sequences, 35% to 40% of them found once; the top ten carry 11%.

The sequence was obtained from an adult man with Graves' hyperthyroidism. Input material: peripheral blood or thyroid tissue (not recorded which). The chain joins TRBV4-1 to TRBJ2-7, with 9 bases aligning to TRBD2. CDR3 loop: CASSLMREGYEQYF. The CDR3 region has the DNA TGCGCCAGCAGCCTGATGCGGGAGGGGTACGAGCAGTACTTC.